The 3 T cell receptor beta chains below were found in one sample sequenced in a study of T cells after posttransplantation cyclophosphamide. Assay: immunoSEQ multiplex PCR; the TCRdb copy retains only in-frame clones and omits some. The sample yields thousands of clones, 60% to 85% seen once. Specimen: memory CD4+ T cells sorted from blood. These receptors were taken from a woman between 45 and 65 years old in good health and a related stem cell transplant donor.

V and J are TRBV5-5 and TRBJ2-2; TRBD2 aligns across 7 bases. The CDR3 has 17 amino acids. Trimming cost V 2 bases and J 7 bases; bases outside gene matches: 14. The V gene's germline CDR1 is SGHKS and CDR2 YYEKEE (reference sequence). Here the CDR3 reads CASSFGGGLRRDGELFF. CDR3 bases: TGTGCCAGCAGCTTTGGGGGGGGTCTGAGGCGCGACGGGGAGCTGTTTTTT.

This clone has just one count. The chain has TRBV2 and TRBJ2-1, with TRBD2 matching 9 bases. The germline V gene has CDR1 SNHLY and CDR2 FYNNEI. The CDR3 spans 15 residues. V was pared by 5 bases and J by 0 bases, with 2 bases of the junction left unmatched. CDR3 nucleotides: TGTGCCAGCAGTAGCGGGGGGAGCTCCTACAATGAGCAGTTCTTC. Amino acids: CASSSGGSSYNEQFF.

V is TRBV5-5 and J is TRBJ2-7; the match to TRBD1 covers 8 bases. Germline lookup yields CDR1 SGHKS and CDR2 YYEKEE (reference sequence). The CDR3 spans 14 residues. V shed 2 bases, J shed 2 bases, and the junction held 3 bases outside the gene matches. Here the CDR3 reads CASSFTGGAYEQYF. CDR3 coding DNA: TGTGCCAGCAGCTTCACAGGGGGTGCCTACGAGCAGTACTTC.